A selection of T cell receptor beta chains follows, all from one sample in a study of cytomegalovirus exposure and HLA in healthy donors. Assay used: immunoSEQ multiplex PCR; TCRdb lists only in-frame clones, some missing. The sample lists roughly 100,000 clones, around 80% occurring once. The specimen was PBMCs. These receptor sequences come from a man aged 35-49 years in good health and CMV-seropositive. The CDR3 runs from the conserved cysteine through the conserved F or W. D genes are given only for firm matches. Clone size is stated in some rows and not others, as once, few, many or a class when expanded.

size | length | J | V | D | CDR3 | DNA
- | 13 | TRBJ2-6 | TRBV30 | - | CAWRTGGANGLTF | TGTGCCTGGAGGACTGGTGGGGCCAACGGCCTGACTTTC
- | 12 | TRBJ2-7 | TRBV7-9 | - | CASSLALHEQYF | TGTGCCAGCAGCTTAGCTCTCCACGAGCAGTACTTC
- | 13 | TRBJ2-7 | TRBV28 | - | CATTAVFPYEQYF | TGTGCCACCACGGCGGTGTTTCCCTACGAGCAGTACTTC
- | 14 | TRBJ2-1 | TRBV5-1 | - | CASSLEAAYNEQFF | TGCGCCAGCAGCTTAGAGGCGGCCTACAATGAGCAGTTCTTC
- | 13 | TRBJ2-7 | TRBV15 | - | CATSIDRSYEQYF | TGTGCCACCAGCATAGACAGATCCTACGAGCAGTACTTC
- | 15 | TRBJ1-4 | TRBV4-1 | - | CASSQQTGLSQKLFF | TGCGCCAGCAGCCAACAGACAGGCCTAAGTCAAAAACTGTTTTTT
- | 15 | TRBJ2-3 | TRBV13 | - | CASSLRQHEADTQYF | TGTGCCAGCAGCTTAAGGCAGCATGAGGCAGATACGCAGTATTTT
- | 15 | TRBJ1-2 | TRBV11-2 | TRBD1 | CASSLGDRGFYGYTF | TGTGCCAGCAGCTTGGGGGACAGGGGGTTCTATGGCTACACCTTC
- | 14 | TRBJ2-7 | TRBV30 | TRBD2 | CAWSVRTSAWEQYF | TGTGCCTGGAGTGTGAGGACTAGCGCATGGGAGCAGTACTTC
- | 13 | TRBJ2-1 | TRBV6-1 | TRBD1 | CATGQGNWNEQFF | TGTGCCACCGGACAGGGGAATTGGAATGAGCAGTTCTTC
- | 17 | TRBJ1-5 | TRBV30 | TRBD1 | CAWSENQDRAGNQPQHF | TGTGCCTGGAGTGAAAATCAGGACAGGGCGGGCAATCAGCCCCAGCATTTT
- | 13 | TRBJ2-7 | TRBV28 | TRBD2 | CASSPSGRYEQYF | TGTGCCAGCAGTCCTAGCGGGAGGTACGAGCAGTACTTC
- | 16 | TRBJ2-7 | TRBV5-1 | TRBD1 | CASSLAARGPIYEQYF | TGCGCCAGCAGCTTGGCCGCCAGGGGGCCTATCTACGAGCAGTACTTC
once | 15 | TRBJ2-4 | TRBV28 | TRBD1 | CASSLRGSVKNIQYF | TGTGCCAGCAGCCTCAGGGGGAGCGTCAAAAACATTCAGTACTTC
- | 14 | TRBJ2-3 | TRBV7-9 | - | CASSLEGPKGAQYF | TGTGCCAGCAGCTTAGAGGGGCCCAAGGGGGCGCAGTATTTT
- | 14 | TRBJ1-1 | TRBV5-1 | TRBD1 | CASSRSTGAPEAFF | TGCGCCAGCAGCAGATCCACAGGGGCCCCTGAAGCTTTCTTT
- | 14 | TRBJ2-1 | TRBV5-1 | TRBD2 | CASSVLAGANEQFF | TGCGCCAGCAGCGTCTTAGCGGGAGCGAATGAGCAGTTCTTC
- | 15 | TRBJ2-5 | TRBV6-5 | TRBD2 | CATLPGLAGEGTQYF | TGTGCCACCCTCCCAGGACTAGCGGGAGAGGGGACCCAGTACTTC
- | 16 | TRBJ2-7 | TRBV19 | TRBD1 | CASRRTGQAGAYEQYF | TGTGCCAGTAGGCGAACCGGACAGGCTGGGGCCTACGAGCAGTACTTC
- | 13 | TRBJ1-2 | TRBV6-1 | - | CASSGGGGYGYTF | TGTGCCAGCAGTGGTGGCGGAGGCTATGGCTACACCTTC
- | 14 | TRBJ2-3 | TRBV6-6 | - | CASSYSDRRDTQYF | TGTGCCAGCAGTTACTCCGACAGGAGAGATACGCAGTATTTT
- | 13 | TRBJ2-7 | TRBV30 | TRBD2 | CAWSSGGRYEQYF | TGTGCCTGGAGTAGTGGCGGGAGGTACGAGCAGTACTTC
- | 13 | TRBJ1-2 | TRBV2 | - | CASKGLANYGYTF | TGTGCCAGCAAGGGGTTAGCTAACTATGGCTACACCTTC
- | 16 | TRBJ1-1 | TRBV5-1 | TRBD1 | CASSPGTGGLWTEAFF | TGCGCCAGCAGCCCAGGGACAGGGGGCTTGTGGACTGAAGCTTTCTTT
- | 18 | TRBJ2-1 | TRBV7-6 | TRBD2 | CASSLGLAGASSYNEQFF | TGTGCCAGCAGCTTAGGGCTAGCGGGTGCCAGCTCCTACAATGAGCAGTTCTTC
- | 17 | TRBJ2-2 | TRBV7-9 | - | CASSLTRGTRSTGELFF | TGTGCCAGCAGCTTAACAAGGGGCACGCGCTCCACCGGGGAGCTGTTTTTT
- | 15 | TRBJ2-7 | TRBV19 | - | CASSPRGGDTYEQYF | TGTGCCAGTAGTCCCAGGGGAGGGGACACCTACGAGCAGTACTTC
- | 15 | TRBJ2-6 | TRBV2 | - | CASRQSASGANGLTF | TGTGCCAGCAGACAGTCGGCCTCTGGGGCCAACGGCCTGACTTTC
- | 15 | TRBJ1-2 | TRBV5-1 | TRBD1 | CASSTAPGQGDGYTF | TGCGCCAGCAGCACCGCCCCGGGACAGGGAGATGGCTACACCTTC
- | 15 | TRBJ2-5 | TRBV18 | TRBD1 | CASSTRTGRTETQYF | TGTGCCAGCTCAACCCGGACAGGGCGGACTGAGACCCAGTACTTC
- | 15 | TRBJ2-7 | TRBV7-9 | TRBD1 | CASSASGTGGREQYF | TGTGCCAGCAGCGCGTCCGGGACAGGGGGTAGGGAGCAGTACTTC
- | 13 | TRBJ2-5 | TRBV5-4 | - | CASKPGGTETQYF | TGTGCCAGCAAACCAGGAGGGACGGAGACCCAGTACTTC
- | 16 | TRBJ1-1 | TRBV19 | TRBD1 | CASSIYWGQEGTEAFF | TGTGCCAGTAGTATCTACTGGGGACAGGAGGGCACTGAAGCTTTCTTT
- | 14 | TRBJ1-6 | TRBV4-1 | - | CASSQDSFHSPLHF | TGCGCCAGCAGCCAAGATTCCTTCCATTCACCCCTCCACTTT
- | 13 | TRBJ2-3 | TRBV19 | - | CASTERIGDTQYF | TGTGCCAGTACTGAACGGATCGGGGATACGCAGTATTTT
once | 19 | TRBJ1-2 | TRBV6-1 | TRBD1 | CASSEGRIDRTGANYGYTF | TGTGCCAGCAGTGAAGGACGGATTGATCGGACAGGAGCGAACTATGGCTACACCTTC
once | 16 | TRBJ1-4 | TRBV7-9 | TRBD1 | CASSAMPQGAGEKLFF | TGTGCCAGCAGCGCGATGCCGCAGGGGGCGGGTGAAAAACTGTTTTTT
once | 12 | TRBJ1-1 | TRBV28 | - | CASRPQGGWAFF | TGTGCCAGCAGACCCCAGGGAGGGTGGGCTTTCTTT
- | 13 | TRBJ1-1 | TRBV6-1 | - | CASSVSPGYEAFF | TGTGCCAGCAGTGTGTCGCCAGGGTATGAAGCTTTCTTT
few | 15 | TRBJ1-3 | TRBV11-2 | TRBD1 | CASSLTGGVGNTIYF | TGTGCCAGCAGCTTAACAGGGGGCGTTGGAAACACCATATATTTT
- | 11 | TRBJ2-1 | TRBV7-2 | - | CASSLFDEQFF | TGTGCCAGCAGCTTATTCGATGAGCAGTTCTTC
- | 15 | TRBJ2-1 | TRBV11-2 | TRBD1 | CASSLDGDSYNEQFF | TGTGCCAGCAGCTTAGATGGGGACAGCTACAATGAGCAGTTCTTC
- | 13 | TRBJ2-7 | TRBV5-1 | - | CASSLGLMYEQYF | TGCGCCAGCAGCTTGGGGCTGATGTACGAGCAGTACTTC
- | 12 | TRBJ1-1 | TRBV7-9 | - | CSSSLAGSEAFF | TGTTCCAGCAGCTTAGCAGGGAGTGAAGCTTTCTTT
- | 11 | TRBJ2-1 | TRBV11-2 | - | CASGQFKEQFF | TGTGCCAGTGGGCAGTTTAAGGAGCAGTTCTTC